This TCR beta chain comes out of a study of vaccination effects on CD4 cells after COVID-19. Once cultured for around 11 days, the cells underwent separation to obtain CD4+ T cells. The cohort was immunized with two doses of either the BNT162b2 or mRNA-1273 vaccine. A half-volume exchange with IL-2 medium occurred on days 3 and 7. Details on this clone: The target antigen is unknown.

The repertoire was sequenced with immunoSEQ multiplex PCR; TCRdb's copy has only in-frame clones and lacks some. The profile shows around 66,000 clones, around two thirds of them singletons. The CDR3 spans 19 residues. The junction had 19 bases not matched to a gene; V was cut back by 5 bases and J by 4 bases. Germline values: CDR1 SGHVS, CDR2 FQNEAQ. This clonotype was obtained from a human donor who received a COVID-19 vaccine. The V call is TRBV7-8, the J call TRBJ2-5; 10 positions agree with TRBD1. The specimen comprised CD4+ T cells from PBMCs cultured without peptide, sampled after COVID-19 vaccination. The CDR3 loop is CASSLNGYDLRDRGETQYF. CDR3 sequence (DNA): TGTGCCAGCAGCCTCAACGGTTATGACCTCCGGGACAGGGGAGAGACCCAGTACTTC.